One T cell receptor (beta chain) is described in this entry. Its matching antigen is unknown. TCRdb's copy holds only in-frame clones and misses some; the assay was immunoSEQ multiplex PCR. The table shows more than 15,000 clones, with 91% occurring only once. The data originate from a study of T cells in localized non-small cell lung cancer. Overall study results and limits: Sequencing covered just one tumor region, so heterogeneity cannot be ruled out. In adjacent lung appeared a median around 54 of the top 100 tumor clones. Density of T cells in blood, when higher, went with longer overall survival. Clonality peaked in uninvolved adjacent lung rather than tumor.

Trimming stripped 3 bases from V and 2 bases from J, with 16 bases between. The CDR3 is made up of 15 amino acids. Germline CDR1 SQVTM, CDR2 ANQGSEA. This material consisted of peripheral blood, taken before any cancer treatment. The chain employs TRBV29-1 and TRBJ1-2; no definite D call. The TCR was taken from a woman aged 40-70 years with stage I lung adenocarcinoma. CDR3 sequence reads: CSVEGPGRANYGYTF. The DNA for the CDR3 is TGCAGCGTTGAGGGCCCCGGTAGGGCCAACTATGGCTACACCTTC.